Shown below are 9 T cell receptor beta chains from a single sample sequenced in a study of regulatory T cells in long-lasting Graves disease (dated by TCRdb to about 2021). The sample's time point, from its label and the paper: newly diagnosed GD, antithyroid drugs for less than 3 months. For both TCR sequencing and RNA sequencing, RNA was extracted from PBMCs in TRIzol. The method behind the library was multiplex PCR. These reads were obtained on an Illumina HiSeq 4000. CDR3 regions were amplified by Arm-PCR with iRepertoire HTBI primers to construct TCR beta libraries. TCRdb redid the processing of the public reads, applying fastp at Q25 and MiXCR, and retained in-frame beta chains. Merged by CDR3 protein, the rows form single entries marked with the most common genes and DNA. The sample table shows some 490,000 distinct CDR3 sequences, and approximately 12% are seen once. Roughly 8.9% of the sample lies in the top ten.

The same specimen was also included in a second study, on T cells in Graves' hyperthyroidism and ophthalmopathy.

The sample in question was peripheral blood mononuclear cells (PBMCs), obtained at new diagnosis, from a patient treated with antithyroid drugs. The receptors originated from a woman in her twenties or thirties with Graves disease. Donor details come from another sample of the same person, matched by shared clones.

The sample holds many counts of this clonotype. V gene TRBV12-3 or TRBV12-4 combines with J gene TRBJ2-7; 11 bases are shared with TRBD2. V trimming: 5 bases; J trimming: 4 bases; junction bases outside the gene matches: 4. The CDR3 covers 14 residues. CDR3 region: CASSPTSGKYEQYF. CDR3 in DNA: TGTGCCAGCAGTCCGACTAGCGGGAAATACGAGCAGTACTTC.

This clonotype came up many times. The V call is TRBV11-2, the J call TRBJ1-1; D not certain. Trimming pared 5 bases from V and 5 bases from J, leaving 15 bases between. The CDR3 is 14 amino acids. From germline, CDR1 is SGHAT and CDR2 FQNNGV. CDR3: CASSPHPTWTEAFF. The DNA of the CDR3 is TGTGCCAGCAGCCCACACCCTACCTGGACTGAAGCTTTCTTT. The complete variable domain, with remaining parts taken from reference TRBV11-2 and TRBJ1-1, reads EAGVAQSPRYKIIEKRQSVAFWCNPISGHATLYWYQQILGQGPKLLIQFQNNGVVDDSQLPKDRFSAERLKGVDSTLKIQPAKLEDSAVYLCASSPHPTWTEAFFGQGTRLTVV.

This clonotype occurred many times. The chain employs TRBV4-3 and TRBJ2-3; no reliable D call. Per germline, CDR1 LGHNA and CDR2 YSLEER. V was pared by 3 bases and J by 4 bases, with 11 bases between. The CDR3 is 14 amino acids. The CDR3 loop is CASSHRPKADTQYF. The CDR3, as DNA: TGCGCCAGCAGCCACCGGCCAAAGGCAGATACGCAGTATTTT.

The CDR3 loop reads CASSLVEVSYEQYF. The CDR3 DNA follows: TGTGCCAGCAGCTTAGTAGAGGTATCCTACGAGCAGTACTTC. The V call is TRBV7-8, the J call TRBJ2-7; no reliable D call. V lost 1 base to trimming and J lost 1 base, with 8 bases between them. There are 14 residues in the CDR3. The germline V gene encodes CDR1 SGHVS and CDR2 FQNEAQ.

V usage is TRBV27 and J usage is TRBJ2-3; TRBD1 might be the D (6 bases). CDR1 is MNHEY, CDR2 SMNVEV, per germline (reference sequence). This CDR3 region has 15 residues. With 6 bases removed from V and 4 bases from J, the gap between germline ends came to 17 bases. CDR3 in DNA: TGTGCCAGCAGCCCCTCTTGGGGGCTGGCAGATACGCAGTATTTT. Encoded protein: CASSPSWGLADTQYF.

There are many counts of this clonotype. J is TRBJ2-3 and V is TRBV12-3 or TRBV12-4; 8 nucleotides match TRBD1. The length of the CDR3 is 16 residues. V was clipped by 2 bases and J by 6 bases; unmatched bases: 10. The CDR3 bases are TGTGCCAGCAGTTTACCAGGGGACAGGACGGCGGATACGCAGTATTTT. Amino acids: CASSLPGDRTADTQYF.

The chain combines TRBV18 with TRBJ1-2; tentatively, D is TRBD1 (5 bases). The CDR3 sequence is 15 residues long. V dropped 4 bases and J dropped 0 bases, with 12 bases sitting between them. Germline CDR1 reads KGHSH; CDR2 reads LQKENI. CDR3 in amino acids: CASSLQGPPNYGYTF. The DNA for the CDR3 is TGTGCCAGCTCACTCCAGGGTCCCCCTAACTATGGCTACACCTTC.

This clonotype was seen at least ten times. This chain joins TRBV2 and TRBJ2-5, with 12 bases aligning to TRBD2. Germline V gives CDR1 SNHLY, CDR2 FYNNEI. The CDR3 runs 22 residues. Trimming removed 4 bases from V and 2 bases from J; junction bases left unmatched: 23. CDR3 sequence: CASSGPRRITTSGRYAQETQYF. CDR3 bases: TGTGCCAGCAGTGGCCCCCGCCGGATTACAACTAGCGGGAGGTACGCACAAGAGACCCAGTACTTC. The variable domain in full, with the rest retrieved from reference TRBV2 and TRBJ2-5, is EPEVTQTPSHQVTQMGQEVILRCVPISNHLYFYWYRQILGQKVEFLVSFYNNEISEKSEIFDDQFSVERPDGSNFTLKIRSTKLEDSAMYFCASSGPRRITTSGRYAQETQYFGPGTRLLVL.

The V gene is TRBV20-1, the J gene TRBJ2-5; 8 bases match TRBD1. The germline gives CDR1 DFQATT, CDR2 SNEGSKA (reference sequence). With V trimmed by 5 bases and J by 5 bases, 10 bases remained unmatched. The CDR3 spans 14 residues. The CDR3 region is CSARRDRGGETQYF. The CDR3 bases are TGCAGTGCTCGGCGAGACAGGGGCGGGGAGACCCAGTACTTC.